Listed here is a single T cell receptor (beta chain). The target antigen is unknown. Individual cDNA molecules were tagged with unique molecular identifiers. TCRdb used MiXCR to reprocess the 5' RACE reads, holding one entry per CDR3 protein. The table lists approximately 100,000 distinct CDR3 sequences, approximately 16% of them singletons, with about 1.3% in the top ten. The data were taken from a study of early T cells in non-severe SARS-CoV-2 infection. The wider study: Sequencing of bulk RNA from unsorted whole blood was done, without chain pairing.

Study conclusions and caveats: Matching against VDJdb likely underestimated virus-specific expansions, favoring anti-spike CD8.

Germline lookup yields CDR1 LGHNA and CDR2 YSLEER. Trimming cost V 2 bases and J 6 bases, with 9 bases left between them. The CDR3 runs 13 residues. This chain uses TRBV4-3 with TRBJ2-3, with D hard to call. The specimen was whole blood. This receptor was taken from an adult who was a healthcare worker with PCR-confirmed SARS-CoV-2 infection or an uninfected control (not recorded which). CDR3 sequence (DNA): TGCGCCAGCAGCCAAAGTCTAGGGGATACGCAGTATTTT. Its translation: CASSQSLGDTQYF.